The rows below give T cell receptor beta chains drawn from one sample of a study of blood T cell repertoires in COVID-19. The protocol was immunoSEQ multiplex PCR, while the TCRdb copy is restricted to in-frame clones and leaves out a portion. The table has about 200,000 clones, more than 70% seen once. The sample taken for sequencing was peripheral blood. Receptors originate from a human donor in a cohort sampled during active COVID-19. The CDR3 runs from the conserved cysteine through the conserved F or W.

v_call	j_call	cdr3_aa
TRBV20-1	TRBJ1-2	CSASFQASYGYTF
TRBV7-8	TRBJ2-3	CASSRPGLAGRTDTQYF
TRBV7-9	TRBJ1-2	CASSFTGDGYTF
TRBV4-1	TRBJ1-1	CASSPRGAPGTEAFF
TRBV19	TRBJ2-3	CASRTSGIGTDTQYF
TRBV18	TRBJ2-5	CASSPALIPGTGQETQYF
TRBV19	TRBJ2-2	CASSADVSGSFGAGELFF
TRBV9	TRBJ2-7	CASSATGATGYEQYF
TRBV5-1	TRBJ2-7	CASSLDRAYEQYF
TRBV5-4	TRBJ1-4	CASSPGTAEKLFF
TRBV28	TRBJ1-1	CASSFPGNTEAFF
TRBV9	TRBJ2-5	CASSVAPTGGRETQYF
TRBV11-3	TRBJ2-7	CASSYGTGGAYEQYF
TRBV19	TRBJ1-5	CASSPSLYSNQPQHF
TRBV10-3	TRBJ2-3	CSSASGVTDTQYF
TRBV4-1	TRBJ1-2	CASSQEEGSANYGYTF
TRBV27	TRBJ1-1	CASSPLQGNTEAFF
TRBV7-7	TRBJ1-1	CASSATGNTEAFF
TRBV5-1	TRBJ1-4	CASSFGQGDEKLFF
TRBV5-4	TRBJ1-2	CASSPGQGGPYGYTF
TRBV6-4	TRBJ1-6	CALRTNSPLHF
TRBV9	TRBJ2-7	CASSTRTGGGLNEQYF
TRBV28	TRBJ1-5	CASSFPVGGGHQPQHF
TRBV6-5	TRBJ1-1	CASSVNRVNTEAFF
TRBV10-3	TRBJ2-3	CAAARGIDTQYF
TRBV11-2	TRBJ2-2	CASSFTSGGTGELFF
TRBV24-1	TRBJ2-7	CATSDTGTGRRQYF
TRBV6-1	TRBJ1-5	CASSENEGSNQPQHF
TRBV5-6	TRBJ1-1	CASSLGPTWRNTEAFF
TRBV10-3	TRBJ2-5	CAISGTSGGQYQETQYF
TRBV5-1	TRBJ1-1	CASSLNPGGDTEAFF
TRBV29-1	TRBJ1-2	CSVTQGQGHYGYTF
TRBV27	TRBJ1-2	CASSVRGGYGYTF
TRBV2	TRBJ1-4	CASIGGEGGEKLFF
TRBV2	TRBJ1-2	CASREDRNYGYTF
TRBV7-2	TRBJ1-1	CASSPQGARTEAFF
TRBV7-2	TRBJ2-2	CASSLRLANTGELFF
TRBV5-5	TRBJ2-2	CASSLPRTGVTGELFF
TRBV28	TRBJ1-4	CASSLGRGEKLFF
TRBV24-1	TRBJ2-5	CATSDPRVGTQYF
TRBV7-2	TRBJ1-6	CASSGQPNSPLHF
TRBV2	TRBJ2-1	CASSTTSGRGNEQFF
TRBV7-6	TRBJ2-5	CASSPLALLETQYF
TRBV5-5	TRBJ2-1	CASSLVQGPYNEQFF
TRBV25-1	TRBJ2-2	CASSEGLVNTGELFF
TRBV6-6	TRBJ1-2	CASSYRGTGGGGYTF
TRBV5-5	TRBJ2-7	CASSLGTTEGGF
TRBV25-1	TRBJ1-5	CASSEEGAGQPQHF
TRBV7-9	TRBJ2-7	CASVQGVYEQYF
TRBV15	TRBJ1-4	CATSRGPREELFF
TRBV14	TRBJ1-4	CASSLYRAPNEKLFF
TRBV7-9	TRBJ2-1	CASSSQGWNEQFF
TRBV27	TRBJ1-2	CASRKQGTDGYTF
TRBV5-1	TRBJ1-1	CASSPGDRGFDTEAFF